The 19 T cell receptor beta chains reported below all come from one sample, sequenced in a study of shared clonotypes between healthy human individuals. The table came from immunoSEQ multiplex PCR; TCRdb's copy has only in-frame clones and leaves some out. The repertoire holds about 1.1 million clones, about 72% seen once, with approximately 0.9% in the top ten. Sequencing was carried out using memory CD4+ T cells from PBMCs. The subset is: CD45RA-negative fraction. These receptor sequences come from a man aged 18 to 29 in good health. Some clones in this sample may be carry-over from other donors' samples.

The gene calls are TRBV4-2 and TRBJ2-1, with 10 bases fitting TRBD2. This CDR3 comprises 14 residues. V trimming: 7 bases; J trimming: 5 bases; junction bases outside the gene matches: 5. Germline V CDR1 and CDR2: LGHNA, YNFKEQ. The CDR3 region is CASTPGLANNEQFF. CDR3 DNA: TGTGCCAGCACGCCGGGACTAGCGAACAATGAGCAGTTCTTC.

This chain uses TRBV30 with TRBJ1-5; 9 bases are shared with TRBD1. This CDR3 spans 13 amino acids. CDR1 and CDR2 from the germline V gene are GTSNPN and SVGIG (reference sequence). The ends lost 5 bases at V and 7 bases at J; junction bases unmatched: 6. The CDR3 spells CAWAGQGSQPQHF. In nucleotides, the CDR3 is TGTGCCTGGGCCGGACAGGGGAGCCAGCCCCAGCATTTT.

The chain combines TRBV5-1 with TRBJ1-4, with D unresolved. CDR1 is SGHRS and CDR2 is YFSETQ in the germline V gene. The CDR3 sequence is 14 residues long. V was cut by 0 bases and J by 8 bases, with 11 bases left in between. This CDR3 reads CASSLVRREEKLFF. For the CDR3, the DNA is TGCGCCAGCAGCTTGGTGCGGAGAGAGGAAAAACTGTTTTTT.

The chain combines TRBV29-1 with TRBJ2-7, with 7 bases that match TRBD1. Germline values: CDR1 SQVTM, CDR2 ANQGSEA. V lost 7 bases and J lost 4; bases outside the gene matches: 7. The CDR3 is 12 amino acids. The CDR3, as DNA: TGCAGCGCAGAAGGGGGCCAGTACGAGCAGTACTTC. It specifies CSAEGGQYEQYF.

About this clone itself: One base away lies a much larger clone, so this may be a sequencing read error. The V and J genes are TRBV7-9 and TRBJ1-2; 10 bases agree with TRBD1. CDR3 length equals 17 residues. CDR1 and CDR2 from the germline V gene are SEHNR and FQNEAQ (reference sequence). The CDR3 region is CASSDSGTGVNSDGCTF. DNA of the CDR3: TGTGCCAGCAGCGATTCGGGGACAGGGGTCAATAGTGATGGCTGCACCTTC.

This clone showed up just once. This CDR3 is also generated by other DNA sequences in the sample. V gene TRBV28 combines with J gene TRBJ2-6, with D maybe TRBD1 (6 bases). From germline, CDR1 is MDHEN and CDR2 SYDVKM. Trimming shortened V by 2 bases and J by 4 bases, and 9 bases separated the two germline ends. This CDR3 is built from 15 residues. As DNA, the CDR3 is TGTGCCAGCAGTTTAGGGGGCTCCGGGGCCAACGTCCTGACTTTC. Protein sequence: CASSLGGSGANVLTF.

This clone was recorded only once. The chain recombines TRBV27 with TRBJ2-2; 7 bases align to TRBD1. CDR1 is MNHEY and CDR2 is SMNVEV in the germline V gene (reference sequence). V shed 5 bases, J shed 3 bases, and the junction held 3 bases outside the gene matches. This CDR3 is 14 amino acids long. CDR3 residues: CASSRTGYTGELFF. Written as DNA, the CDR3 is TGTGCCAGCAGTCGGACAGGTTACACCGGGGAGCTGTTTTTT.

V is TRBV18 and J is TRBJ2-1; D is undetermined. This CDR3 is built from 13 residues. The V end lost 3 bases, the J end lost 5 bases, and 8 bases lay between the germline ends. Germline-derived CDR1 and CDR2 are KGHSH and LQKENI. CDR3 protein: CASSPGPDNEQFF. The DNA for the CDR3 is TGTGCCAGCTCACCCGGGCCAGACAATGAGCAGTTCTTC.

This chain connects TRBV30 to TRBJ2-7, with D possibly matching TRBD1 (5 bases). V lost 4 bases and J 7 bases, leaving 17 bases between the germline ends. Germline V gives CDR1 GTSNPN, CDR2 SVGIG (reference sequence). This CDR3 is 13 amino acids long. In nucleotides, the CDR3 is TGTGCCTGGATGTGGGGCGGCCAGGGTGAGCAGTACTTC. Amino acids: CAWMWGGQGEQYF.

Ten or more counts support this clone. The gene calls are TRBV27 and TRBJ2-5, with D uncertain. V was cut by 11 bases and J by 3 bases, with 7 bases left in between. CDR3 length equals 10 residues. CDR1 and CDR2 from the germline V gene are MNHEY and SMNVEV (reference sequence). The CDR3 is CADLEETQYF. CDR3 DNA: TGTGCCGACCTTGAAGAGACCCAGTACTTC.

J is TRBJ1-1 and V is TRBV4-1; 10 nucleotides agree with TRBD1. This CDR3 has 14 residues. V lost 3 bases and J lost 6; bases outside the gene matches: 4. Looked up from germline, CDR1 is MGHRA and CDR2 is YSYEKL. The CDR3 region has the DNA TGCGCCAGCAGCCATCCCGGGACAGGGGCTGAAGCTTTCTTT. It is translated as CASSHPGTGAEAFF.

Regarding this clone: At the DNA level, this CDR3 is encoded by other sequences in the same sample as well. This chain joins TRBV9 and TRBJ2-5; TRBD2 matches 8 bases. This CDR3 has 15 residues. Trimming took 0 bases from V and 4 from J; bases not matched to a gene: 5. Germline V gene data show CDR1 as SGDLS and CDR2 as YYNGEE. This CDR3 reads CASSVAGGPGETQYF. The DNA for the CDR3 is TGTGCCAGCAGCGTAGCGGGAGGGCCGGGAGAGACCCAGTACTTC.

The chain couples TRBV6-6 to TRBJ2-3, with 8 bases lining up with TRBD1. Germline CDR1 is MNHNY and CDR2 is SVGAGI (reference sequence). The CDR3 consists of 16 residues. The V segment lost 6 bases and the J segment 5 bases; nucleotides outside the gene matches: 13. Written as DNA, the CDR3 is TGTGCCAGCAGACCTACGGGACAGGCGAGCGGAGATACGCAGTATTTT. It specifies CASRPTGQASGDTQYF.

About this clone itself: With only one base between it and a far larger clone, this is likely a read error. The chain employs TRBV29-1 and TRBJ2-3, with 9 bases identical to TRBD2. The CDR3 spans 15 residues. J lost 2 bases, V lost 4 bases, and 7 bases had no gene match. CDR1 and CDR2 from the germline V gene are SQVTM and ANQGSEA. The CDR3 region is CSVGLAGEVTDTQYF. The CDR3, as DNA: TGCAGCGTTGGTTTAGCGGGAGAGGTCACAGATACGCAGTATTTT.

The V and J genes are TRBV7-9 and TRBJ1-4, with a tentative D call TRBD1 (6 bases). The germline CDR1 and CDR2 sequences are SEHNR and FQNEAQ (reference sequence). V was cut by 3 bases and J by 8 bases, with 13 bases left in between. The CDR3 sequence is 14 residues long. The CDR3 DNA sequence: TGTGCCAGCAGCTTCGGGGGCGCAGGGGAAAAACTGTTTTTT. Translation: CASSFGGAGEKLFF.

This clone was observed once. The V and J genes are TRBV21-1 and TRBJ2-1; TRBD2, the D gene given by the table, was not confirmed from the DNA. TRBV21-1 is deemed a pseudogene. The CDR3 contains 14 residues. The CDR3 DNA reads TGTGCCAGCTTAGTCCTAGCGGGAGGGGATGAGCAGTTCTTC. Protein sequence: CASLVLAGGDEQFF.

This clone was recorded a few times. The gene calls are TRBV27 and TRBJ2-5; 9 positions match TRBD1. Germline trimming cut 5 bases from V and 3 bases from J; bases unmatched to any gene: 10. Germline CDR1 is MNHEY and CDR2 is SMNVEV (reference sequence). The CDR3 consists of 16 residues. The DNA of the CDR3 is TGTGCCAGCAGTCCCTGGGGGGGACAGGGAGAAGAGACCCAGTACTTC. Protein: CASSPWGGQGEETQYF.

In its sample, this clone was seen once. The chain links TRBV5-4 to TRBJ1-5; weak D call: TRBD1 (5 bases). The CDR3 consists of 16 residues. Germline V CDR1 and CDR2: SGHNT, YYREEE (reference sequence). Trimming removed 1 base at V and 3 bases at J, with 14 bases between. The CDR3 DNA reads as TGTGCCAGCAGCTTGTCTTCAGGGAGTACCAATCAGCCCCAGCATTTT. Protein: CASSLSSGSTNQPQHF.

The CDR3 reads CASSLGGFSSYEQYF. CDR3 bases: TGTGCCAGCAGCTTAGGTGGGTTTAGCTCCTACGAGCAGTACTTC. The V and J genes are TRBV11-2 and TRBJ2-7; no clear D. This CDR3 contains 15 residues. Trimming stripped 1 base from V and 0 bases from J, with 10 bases between. CDR1 is SGHAT and CDR2 is FQNNGV in the germline V gene.